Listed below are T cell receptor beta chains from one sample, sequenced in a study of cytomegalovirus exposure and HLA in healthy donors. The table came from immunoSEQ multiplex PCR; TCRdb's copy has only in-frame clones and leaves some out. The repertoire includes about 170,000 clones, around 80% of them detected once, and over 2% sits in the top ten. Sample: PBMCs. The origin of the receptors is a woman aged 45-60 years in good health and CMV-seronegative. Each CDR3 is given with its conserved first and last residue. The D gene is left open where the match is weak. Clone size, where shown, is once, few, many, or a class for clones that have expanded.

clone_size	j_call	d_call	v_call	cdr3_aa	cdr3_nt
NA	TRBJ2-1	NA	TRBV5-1	CASSAPPRVTYNEQFF	TGCGCCAGCAGCGCCCCCCCCAGGGTTACCTACAATGAGCAGTTCTTC
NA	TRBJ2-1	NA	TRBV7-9	CASSQAGSEQFF	TGTGCCAGCAGCCAGGCGGGATCTGAGCAGTTCTTC
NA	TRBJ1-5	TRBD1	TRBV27	CASSLKGAGQPQHF	TGTGCCAGCAGTTTGAAGGGGGCTGGACAGCCCCAGCATTTT
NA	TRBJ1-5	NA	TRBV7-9	CASSFFLGGYSNQPQHF	TGTGCCAGCAGCTTTTTTTTAGGCGGTTATAGCAATCAGCCCCAGCATTTT
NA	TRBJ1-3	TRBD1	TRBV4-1	CASSQADRGRGNTIYF	TGCGCCAGCAGCCAAGCCGACAGGGGGCGAGGAAACACCATATATTTT
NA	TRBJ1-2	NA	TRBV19	CASMPPQNYGYTF	TGTGCCAGTATGCCGCCGCAGAACTATGGCTACACATTC
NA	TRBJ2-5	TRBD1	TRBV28	CASSLGGQGAGEQYF	TGTGCCAGCAGTTTAGGGGGACAGGGGGCCGGGGAGCAGTACTTC
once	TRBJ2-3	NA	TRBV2	CASMGRQTDTQYF	TGTGCCAGCATGGGCAGGCAGACAGATACGCAGTATTTT
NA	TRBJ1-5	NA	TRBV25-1	CASSTGNQPQHF	TGTGCCAGTTCGACAGGCAATCAGCCCCAGCATTTT
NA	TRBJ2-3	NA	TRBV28	CASSLGLRTDTQYF	TGTGCCAGCAGCCTTGGACTCCGCACAGATACGCAGTATTTT
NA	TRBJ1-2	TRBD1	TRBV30	CAWSVQGDGYTF	TGTGCCTGGAGTGTACAGGGGGATGGCTACACCTTC
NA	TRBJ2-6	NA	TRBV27	CASSLQGIYSGANVLTF	TGTGCCAGCAGTTTGCAGGGGATTTACTCTGGGGCCAACGTCCTGACTTTC
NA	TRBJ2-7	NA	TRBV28	CASSGGAPYEQYF	TGTGCCAGCAGTGGGGGGGCGCCCTACGAGCAGTACTTC
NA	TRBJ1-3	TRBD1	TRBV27	CASSSTGYAGNTIYF	TGTGCCAGCAGTTCGACAGGGTACGCTGGAAACACCATATATTTT
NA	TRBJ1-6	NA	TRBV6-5	CASSKNRGSSPLHF	TGTGCCAGCAGTAAAAATCGCGGGAGTTCACCCCTCCACTTT
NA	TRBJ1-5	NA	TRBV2	CASSEAMRGAAAQHF	TGTGCCAGCAGTGAGGCGATGCGGGGGGCAGCGGCCCAGCATTTT
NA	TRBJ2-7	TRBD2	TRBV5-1	CASSLELAGGEQYF	TGCGCCAGCAGCTTGGAACTAGCGGGAGGGGAGCAGTACTTC
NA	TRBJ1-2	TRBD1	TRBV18	CASSLDSGQGDRDYTF	TGTGCCAGCTCACTGGATTCGGGACAGGGGGATAGGGACTACACCTTC
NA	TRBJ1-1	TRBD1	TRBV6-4	CASREGTGLNTEAFF	TGTGCCAGCAGGGAGGGGACAGGGTTGAACACTGAAGCTTTCTTT
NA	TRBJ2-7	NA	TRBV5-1	CASSLSFEQYF	TGCGCCAGCAGCTTGTCGTTCGAGCAGTACTTC
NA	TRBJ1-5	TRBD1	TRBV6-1	CASGPGQGGYQPQHF	TGTGCCAGCGGACCGGGACAGGGGGGGTATCAGCCCCAGCATTTT
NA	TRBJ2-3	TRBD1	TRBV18	CASSPTGGLSTDTQYF	TGTGCCAGCTCACCGACAGGGGGCCTGAGCACAGATACGCAGTATTTT
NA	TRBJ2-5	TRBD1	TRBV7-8	CASSLGVRDRVDETQYF	TGTGCCAGCAGCTTAGGAGTCCGGGACAGGGTCGACGAGACCCAGTACTTC
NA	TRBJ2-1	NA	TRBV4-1	CASSQDPLFRESLYNEQFF	TGCGCCAGCAGCCAAGATCCCCTCTTTCGGGAGTCGTTGTACAATGAGCAGTTCTTC
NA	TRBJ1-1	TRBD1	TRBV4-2	CASSRSGQGNWNTEAFF	TGTGCCAGCAGCCGCTCGGGACAGGGTAATTGGAACACTGAAGCTTTCTTT
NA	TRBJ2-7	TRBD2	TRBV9	CASSVGTSGNHEQYF	TGTGCCAGCAGCGTCGGGACTAGCGGGAACCACGAGCAGTACTTC
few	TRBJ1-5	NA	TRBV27	CASTPAGAPSNQPQHF	TGTGCCAGCACTCCGGCGGGGGCCCCTAGCAATCAGCCCCAGCATTTT
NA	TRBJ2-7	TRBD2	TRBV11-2	CASSPGTRSTSSYEQYF	TGTGCCAGCAGTCCCGGGACTAGATCGACCAGCTCCTACGAGCAGTACTTC
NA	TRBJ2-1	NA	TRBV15	CATSRGGGGANNEQFF	TGTGCCACCAGCAGAGGAGGAGGGGGGGCCAATAATGAGCAGTTCTTC
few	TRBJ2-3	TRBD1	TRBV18	CASSGGQGPTDTQYF	TGTGCCAGCTCGGGCGGACAGGGACCCACAGATACGCAGTATTTT
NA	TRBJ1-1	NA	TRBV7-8	CASSLGRGLLEAFF	TGTGCCAGCAGCTTAGGGAGGGGTTTGCTTGAAGCTTTCTTT
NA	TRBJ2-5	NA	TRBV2	CASQPVAGQETQYF	TGTGCCAGCCAACCAGTGGCAGGACAAGAGACCCAGTACTTC
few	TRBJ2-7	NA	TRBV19	CASTPSARATYEQYF	TGTGCCAGTACGCCGTCTGCGCGGGCTACCTACGAGCAGTACTTC
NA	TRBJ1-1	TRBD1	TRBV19	CASSTPGGRTEAFF	TGTGCCAGTAGTACCCCAGGGGGCCGCACTGAAGCTTTCTTT
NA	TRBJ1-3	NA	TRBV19	CASSIGTGTGNTIYF	TGTGCCAGTAGTATCGGAACAGGGACTGGAAACACCATATATTTT
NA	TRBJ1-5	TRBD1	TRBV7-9	CSSSSTGTQPQHF	TGTTCCAGCAGCTCGACAGGGACTCAGCCCCAGCATTTT
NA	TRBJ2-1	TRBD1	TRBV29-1	CSCDRGHYNEQFF	TGCAGCTGTGACAGGGGTCACTACAATGAGCAGTTCTTC
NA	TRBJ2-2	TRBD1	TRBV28	CASSLWTGGQGGELFF	TGTGCCAGCAGTTTATGGACAGGGGGCCAGGGCGGGGAGCTGTTTTTT
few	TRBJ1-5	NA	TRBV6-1	CASSEGLLGNQPQHF	TGTGCCAGCAGTGAAGGACTCTTGGGCAATCAGCCCCAGCATTTT
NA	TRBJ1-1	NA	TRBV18	CASSPRSVGLVTEAFF	TGTGCCAGCTCACCGCGATCCGTGGGCTTGGTCACTGAAGCTTTCTTT
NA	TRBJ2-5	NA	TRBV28	CASSSTDWEWPRETQYF	TGTGCCAGCAGTTCCACGGACTGGGAGTGGCCACGAGAGACCCAGTACTTC